These 19 T cell receptor beta chains came from one sample sequenced in a study of shared clonotypes between healthy human individuals. Data came from immunoSEQ multiplex PCR; TCRdb stores just in-frame clones and leaves some out. The sample records approximately 320,000 clones, less than 85% being singletons. Sequencing input: memory CD4+ T cells sorted from blood. Documented subset: CD45RA-negative fraction. Receptors were obtained from a man in his thirties or forties in good health.

The rearrangement joins TRBV27 to TRBJ2-7, with 7 nucleotides matching TRBD1. Germline lookup yields CDR1 MNHEY and CDR2 SMNVEV (reference sequence). The trim removed 6 bases at V and 7 bases at J, leaving 9 bases unmatched. This CDR3 spans 13 amino acids. The CDR3 DNA reads as TGTGCCAGCAGGATACAGGGGTTCAGGGAGCAGTACTTC. This sequence encodes CASRIQGFREQYF.

The V call is TRBV28, the J call TRBJ2-7; 7 nucleotides agree with TRBD1. The CDR3 extends over 15 amino acids. The junction had 11 bases not matched to a gene; V was cut back by 6 bases and J by 3 bases. Looked up from germline, CDR1 is MDHEN and CDR2 is SYDVKM. DNA for the CDR3: TGTGCCAGCAGCCGCCCGTACGCAGGGGGCTACGAGCAGTACTTC. This translates into CASSRPYAGGYEQYF.

This chain links TRBV28 with TRBJ2-4; 10 positions agree with TRBD2. With 5 bases clipped from V and 1 base from J, the junction kept 17 bases outside the gene matches. Germline lookup yields CDR1 MDHEN and CDR2 SYDVKM. This CDR3 is 20 amino acids long. CDR3 sequence: CASSVSGVAGGGGAKNIQYF. The CDR3 DNA sequence: TGTGCCAGCAGTGTATCTGGGGTAGCGGGAGGAGGAGGGGCCAAAAACATTCAGTACTTC.

J is TRBJ2-1 and V is TRBV27, with 9 bases aligning to TRBD1. The CDR3 consists of 16 residues. Germline trimming cut 1 base from V and 4 bases from J; bases unmatched to any gene: 5. Germline CDR1 MNHEY, CDR2 SMNVEV (reference sequence). In nucleotides, the CDR3 is TGTGCCAGCAGTTTATTCCGGGACAGGGCTTACAATGAGCAGTTCTTC. Its protein is CASSLFRDRAYNEQFF.

The rearrangement joins TRBV15 to TRBJ2-3; no clear D. Trimming left V 5 bases short and J 3 bases short, with 12 bases between. Germline CDR1 reads LNHNV; CDR2 reads YYDKDF (reference sequence). The CDR3 is made up of 14 amino acids. This CDR3 reads CATSLGSETDTQYF. The CDR3 nucleotides read TGTGCCACCAGCCTAGGATCGGAAACAGATACGCAGTATTTT.

This chain connects TRBV30 to TRBJ1-4; D not resolved. V lost 0 bases, J lost 8 bases, and 13 bases lay in between. This CDR3 contains 14 residues. Germline-derived CDR1 and CDR2 are GTSNPN and SVGIG (reference sequence). Here the CDR3 reads CAWSVKRAGEKLFF. The CDR3 DNA reads as TGTGCCTGGAGTGTAAAAAGGGCCGGGGAAAAACTGTTTTTT.

This chain links TRBV5-4 with TRBJ2-1; 9 nucleotides match TRBD1. The CDR3 loop spans 16 amino acids. Germline CDR1 and CDR2: SGHNT and YYREEE (reference sequence). J was trimmed by 5 bases and V by 2 bases; bases with no gene match: 8. The CDR3 nucleotides read TGTGCCAGCAGCTTAGACGGGGGACAGGGAAACAATGAGCAGTTCTTC. This encodes CASSLDGGQGNNEQFF.

The chain uses TRBV28 and TRBJ2-7, with 8 positions matching TRBD1. There are 12 residues in the CDR3. Germline values: CDR1 MDHEN, CDR2 SYDVKM. Losses at the gene ends were 4 bases for V and 9 bases for J; bases not matched to a gene: 5. The CDR3 bases are TGTGCCAGCAGTTCCGGACAGGGAGGGCAGTACTTC. Translation gives CASSSGQGGQYF.

The V call is TRBV7-9, the J call TRBJ2-5, with 7 bases aligning to TRBD1. The CDR3 consists of 15 residues. Looked up from germline, CDR1 is SEHNR and CDR2 is FQNEAQ (reference sequence). With 4 bases clipped from V and 2 bases from J, the junction kept 7 bases outside the gene matches. CDR3: CASSWVRQGQETQYF. The CDR3 DNA follows: TGTGCCAGCAGCTGGGTCCGACAGGGTCAAGAGACCCAGTACTTC.

This sequence joins TRBV6-1 and TRBJ2-4; TRBD2 is a possible D gene (6 bases). The germline V gene has CDR1 MNHNS and CDR2 SASEGT. V lost 6 bases, J lost 0 bases, and 12 bases lay in between. The CDR3 sequence is 15 residues long. The CDR3 region is CASRETGLAKNIQYF. CDR3 nucleotides: TGTGCCAGCAGAGAGACGGGACTAGCCAAAAACATTCAGTACTTC.

There are a few counts of this clone. The rearrangement links TRBV7-8 to TRBJ2-7, with 9 bases that match TRBD2. Germline loops: CDR1 SGHVS, CDR2 FQNEAQ. This CDR3 spans 15 amino acids. V dropped 1 base and J dropped 5; count of bases not matched to a gene: 6. The CDR3 reads CASSLERLAGNEQYF. The CDR3 DNA reads as TGTGCCAGCAGCTTAGAACGGCTAGCGGGAAACGAGCAGTACTTC.

The genes are TRBV19 and TRBJ1-5; possibly TRBD1 for D (5 bases). Trimming removed 6 bases at V and 2 bases at J, with 17 bases between. Germline V gene lookup returns CDR1 LNHDA and CDR2 SQIVND (reference sequence). The CDR3 contains 16 residues. CDR3 protein: CASSKGVRAGNQPQHF. CDR3 DNA sequence: TGTGCCAGTAGCAAGGGTGTCAGGGCCGGCAATCAGCCCCAGCATTTT.

The chain recombines TRBV7-2 with TRBJ2-1, with D unclear. V was pared by 1 base and J by 0 bases, with 10 bases between. The CDR3 length is 16 residues. Per the germline V gene, CDR1 is SGHTA and CDR2 is FQGNSA. For the CDR3, the DNA is TGTGCCAGCAGCTTAGTGGTGGACCCCTCCTACAATGAGCAGTTCTTC. It translates to CASSLVVDPSYNEQFF.

This clone was counted many times. J is TRBJ2-5 and V is TRBV19; 9 bases are shared with TRBD1. Germline trimming cut 6 bases from V and 5 bases from J; bases unmatched to any gene: 7. Germline CDR1 and CDR2: LNHDA and SQIVND (reference sequence). This CDR3 is built from 14 residues. CDR3 DNA: TGTGCCAGTAGCGGGAACAGGGGGCGCGAGACCCAGTACTTC. Residues: CASSGNRGRETQYF.

This sequence joins TRBV5-1 and TRBJ2-5; D is unresolved. Trimming removed 4 bases at V and 2 bases at J, with 9 bases between. Germline V lookup: CDR1 SGHRS, CDR2 YFSETQ. The CDR3 is 13 amino acids. This CDR3 is CASSPQEQETQYF. As DNA, the CDR3 is TGCGCCAGCAGCCCCCAGGAACAAGAGACCCAGTACTTC. Full variable domain (rest looked up from reference TRBV5-1 and TRBJ2-5): KAGVTQTPRYLIKTRGQQVTLSCSPISGHRSVSWYQQTPGQGLQFLFEYFSETQRNKGNFPGRFSGRQFSNSRSEMNVSTLELGDSALYLCASSPQEQETQYFGPGTRLLVL.

V gene TRBV28 combines with J gene TRBJ2-3, with D possibly matching TRBD2 (5 bases). This CDR3 has 19 residues. From germline, CDR1 is MDHEN and CDR2 SYDVKM. Trimming took off 2 bases at V and 2 bases at J, with 23 bases between the two ends. This CDR3 is CASSLSLGLGGLYTDTQYF. As DNA, the CDR3 is TGTGCCAGCAGTTTAAGCCTCGGTCTAGGAGGTTTGTACACAGATACGCAGTATTTT.

Details on this clone: Other DNA variants within this sample encode the same CDR3. The chain has TRBV7-2 and TRBJ2-7, with D perhaps assigned TRBD1 or TRBD2 (5 bases each). Germline V CDR1 and CDR2: SGHTA, FQGNSA. This CDR3 has 14 amino acids. V lost 1 base, J lost 2 bases, and 9 bases lay in between. The CDR3 DNA follows: TGTGCCAGCAGCTTAGGGGGGACGGCCTACGAGCAGTACTTC. Translation gives CASSLGGTAYEQYF. The full variable domain, its missing parts supplied by reference TRBV7-2 and TRBJ2-7, is GAGVSQSPSNKVTEKGKDVELRCDPISGHTALYWYRQSLGQGLEFLIYFQGNSAPDKSGLPSDRFSAERTGGSVSTLTIQRTQQEDSAVYLCASSLGGTAYEQYFGPGTRLTVT.

The chain is built from TRBV6-5 and TRBJ2-7, with D hard to call. The germline gives CDR1 MNHEY, CDR2 SVGAGI. This CDR3 is built from 11 residues. Trimming took off 4 bases at V and 12 bases at J, with 13 bases between the two ends. CDR3 residues: CASSSYSTWYF. The CDR3 nucleotides read TGTGCCAGCAGTTCCTACAGCACCTGGTACTTC.

V is TRBV2 and J is TRBJ2-5; the D gene is possibly TRBD1 (5 bases). Trimming took off 4 bases at V and 3 bases at J, with 12 bases between the two ends. CDR1 is SNHLY, CDR2 FYNNEI, per germline. The CDR3 loop spans 14 amino acids. CDR3 in amino acids: CASSAIGAEETQYF. CDR3 in DNA: TGTGCCAGCAGTGCCATTGGGGCGGAAGAGACCCAGTACTTC.